Listed below are T cell receptor beta chains from one sample, sequenced in a study of T cells in Graves' hyperthyroidism and ophthalmopathy. TCRdb re-called the multiplex PCR reads with MiXCR, one entry per CDR3 protein. Found here are about 620,000 distinct CDR3 sequences, roughly 16% of them singletons; the top ten hold 3.8%. The material sequenced was blood. All receptors derive from a woman aged 30 to 39 with Graves' hyperthyroidism. Each CDR3 is given with its conserved first and last residue. The D gene is left open where the match is weak. Size tells how often a clone was seen (once, few, many) or the class of an expanded clone, and some rows leave it out.

NA	TRBJ2-7	12	few	TRBV28	CASSFRFYEQYF	TGTGCCAGCAGTTTCCGCTTTTACGAGCAGTACTTC
TRBD1	TRBJ1-4	13	few	TRBV30	CAWGGQPNEKLFF	TGTGCCTGGGGGGGACAGCCTAATGAAAAACTGTTTTTT
TRBD2	TRBJ2-3	16	NA	TRBV5-1	CASSAGLAGVPDTQYF	TGCGCCAGCAGCGCCGGACTAGCGGGAGTGCCAGATACGCAGTATTTT
NA	TRBJ2-1	13	many	TRBV19	CASSIRWGNEQFF	TGTGCCAGTAGTATCCGGTGGGGTAATGAGCAGTTCTTC
NA	TRBJ2-5	11	many	TRBV12-3/TRBV12-4	CASSFAGTQYF	TGTGCCAGCAGTTTTGCGGGGACCCAGTACTTC
TRBD2	TRBJ2-5	16	few	TRBV10-3	CAISDGTSGRGETQYF	TGTGCCATCAGTGACGGGACTAGCGGGAGGGGAGAGACCCAGTACTTC
NA	TRBJ1-1	12	many	TRBV7-2	CASRDMNTEAFF	TGTGCCAGCAGGGACATGAACACTGAAGCTTTCTTT
NA	TRBJ2-5	14	few	TRBV18	CASLPTSIRETQYF	TGTGCCAGCTTACCCACCTCGATACGAGAGACCCAGTACTTC
TRBD1	TRBJ1-5	15	NA	TRBV28	CASSFSRGRNQPQHF	TGTGCCAGCAGTTTCTCCAGGGGGAGGAATCAGCCCCAGCATTTT
TRBD2	TRBJ2-2	16	NA	TRBV9	CASSVVTSGISGELFF	TGTGCCAGCAGCGTAGTGACTAGCGGGATTAGCGGGGAGCTGTTTTTT
NA	TRBJ2-3	15	NA	TRBV4-3	CASSQAPAGTDTQYF	TGCGCCAGCAGCCAAGCTCCAGCGGGCACAGATACGCAGTATTTT
TRBD2	TRBJ2-5	14	many	TRBV20-1	CSFGTSGNEETQYF	TGCAGCTTCGGGACTAGCGGAAATGAAGAGACCCAGTACTTC
TRBD2	TRBJ2-1	15	NA	TRBV20-1	CSARGGSGRFNEQFF	TGCAGTGCTAGAGGGGGTAGCGGGAGGTTCAATGAGCAGTTCTTC
TRBD1	TRBJ1-2	13	NA	TRBV7-9	CASSRSTGAGYTF	TGTGCCAGCAGCAGAAGCACAGGGGCCGGCTACACCTTC
TRBD1	TRBJ1-5	15	many	TRBV28	CASSPQGVVFQPQHF	TGTGCCAGCAGTCCACAGGGGGTTGTGTTTCAGCCCCAGCATTTT
TRBD2	TRBJ2-1	15	many	TRBV9	CASSVSGSTYNEQFF	TGTGCCAGCAGCGTTAGCGGGAGCACCTACAATGAGCAGTTCTTC
NA	TRBJ2-7	15	NA	TRBV5-4	CASSLMGVRSYEQYF	TGTGCCAGCAGCTTGATGGGGGTCCGCTCCTACGAGCAGTACTTC
NA	TRBJ2-7	11	few	TRBV20-1	CSAPLRYEQYF	TGCAGTGCCCCCCTCCGATACGAGCAGTACTTC
NA	TRBJ2-7	17	few	TRBV25-1	CASSELGMGDKTYEQYF	TGTGCCAGCAGTGAATTAGGTATGGGGGACAAGACCTACGAGCAGTACTTC
TRBD1	TRBJ2-4	12	NA	TRBV30	CAVTGAGNIQYF	TGTGCCGTAACAGGGGCCGGAAACATTCAGTACTTC
NA	TRBJ2-6	15	few	TRBV11-1	CASRPPGSGANVLTF	TGTGCCAGCAGACCCCCCGGCTCTGGGGCCAACGTCCTGACTTTC
NA	TRBJ2-7	13	many	TRBV27	CASSYRVTYEQYF	TGTGCCAGCAGCTACAGGGTCACCTACGAGCAGTACTTC
NA	TRBJ2-3	13	many	TRBV5-6	CASSLDMTDTQYF	TGTGCCAGCAGCTTGGACATGACAGATACGCAGTATTTT
NA	TRBJ2-2	16	NA	TRBV5-1	CASSPRVFRNTGELFF	TGCGCCAGCAGCCCCCGAGTATTTCGGAACACCGGGGAGCTGTTTTTT
TRBD2	TRBJ2-3	15	NA	TRBV9	CASSVGGTSADTQYF	TGTGCCAGCAGCGTAGGCGGGACTAGCGCAGATACGCAGTATTTT
NA	TRBJ2-2	11	NA	TRBV11-3	CASDTTGELFF	TGTGCCAGCGATACTACCGGGGAGCTGTTTTTT
NA	TRBJ1-5	14	many	TRBV6-1	CASTRQAGGEPQHF	TGTGCCAGCACTAGACAGGCCGGAGGGGAGCCCCAGCATTTT
TRBD1	TRBJ1-3	15	NA	TRBV28	CASSPWTGYGNTIYF	TGTGCCAGCAGTCCGTGGACAGGGTATGGAAACACCATATATTTT
NA	TRBJ2-7	13	once	TRBV5-6	CASSSSGFYEQYF	TGTGCCAGCAGCTCCTCGGGGTTCTACGAGCAGTACTTC